The 9 T cell receptor beta chains in this list originate from one sample, sequenced in a study of blood T cell repertoires in COVID-19. Some clones are missing from TCRdb's copy, which holds only in-frame ones; the method was immunoSEQ multiplex PCR. Among hundreds of thousands of clones listed, more than 75% were seen once. Specimen: PBMCs or T cells enriched from blood (not recorded which). The source is a young man with acute COVID-19.

Here the CDR3 reads CATSRTSRGDTQYF. The CDR3 nucleotides are TGTGCCACCAGCAGAACCTCCCGGGGAGATACGCAGTATTTT. The V call is TRBV15, the J call TRBJ2-3, with TRBD2 as a possible D gene (5 bases). V lost 2 bases to trimming and J lost 5 bases, with 11 bases between them. Germline values: CDR1 LNHNV, CDR2 YYDKDF (reference sequence). The CDR3 length is 14 residues.

This clone was picked up one time. The chain has TRBV3-1 (or the pseudogene TRBV3-2) and TRBJ2-5; TRBD1 matches at 9 bases. The length of the CDR3 is 14 residues. The V gene's germline CDR1 is LGHDT and CDR2 YNNKEL (reference sequence). Germline trimming cut 8 bases from V and 2 bases from J; bases unmatched to any gene: 6. The CDR3 spells CASRGQGVQETQYF. In nucleotides, the CDR3 is TGTGCCAGCCGGGGACAGGGCGTTCAAGAGACCCAGTACTTC.

As regards this clone: The sample carries other DNA sequences with the same CDR3. The chain employs TRBV19 and TRBJ2-1, with D possibly matching TRBD2 (5 bases). CDR3 length: 16 residues. CDR1 and CDR2 (germline): LNHDA, SQIVND (reference sequence). Trimming removed 1 base at V and 0 bases at J, with 10 bases between. In nucleotides, the CDR3 is TGTGCCAGTAGTATAGTCGGGGTAGGCTCCTACAATGAGCAGTTCTTC. Translating it yields CASSIVGVGSYNEQFF.

V gene TRBV5-6 combines with J gene TRBJ2-3; D is perhaps TRBD1 (6 bases). The CDR3 has 15 amino acids. Trimming removed 1 base from V and 5 bases from J, with 14 bases in between. The germline V gene has CDR1 SGHDT and CDR2 YYEEEE. The CDR3 DNA reads as TGTGCCAGCAGCTTGAACGACAGGCCAGGAGATACGCAGTATTTT. This codes for CASSLNDRPGDTQYF.

CDR3 sequence reads: CASSRGRKNTEAFF. CDR3 nucleotide sequence: TGTGCCAGCTCCAGGGGGAGAAAGAACACTGAAGCTTTCTTT. The chain joins TRBV27 to TRBJ1-1; TRBD1 matches at 7 bases. V lost 8 bases to trimming and J lost 1 base; unmatched junction nucleotides: 7. In germline, CDR1 is MNHEY, CDR2 SMNVEV (reference sequence). CDR3 size: 14 residues.

This chain links TRBV29-1 with TRBJ1-1; 8 bases line up with TRBD1. Germline V CDR1 and CDR2: SQVTM, ANQGSEA. With V trimmed by 3 bases and J by 8 bases, 14 bases remained unmatched. The CDR3 is 15 residues long. CDR3 loop: CSVDWFERTGTEAFF. The CDR3 region has the DNA TGCAGCGTTGACTGGTTTGAGAGGACAGGGACCGAAGCTTTCTTT.

The rearrangement uses TRBV5-1 and TRBJ2-1, with 9 bases fitting TRBD2. This CDR3 is 18 amino acids long. CDR1 is SGHRS, CDR2 YFSETQ, per germline. V shed 2 bases and J 8 bases; nucleotides not matched to a gene: 17. Here the CDR3 DNA reads TGCGCCAGCAGCTTAGGCGGGGGGGCCGATCTAAGTTATTATGAGCAGTTCTTC. Its protein product is CASSLGGGADLSYYEQFF. The entire variable domain, with the rest obtained from reference TRBV5-1 and TRBJ2-1, is as follows: KAGVTQTPRYLIKTRGQQVTLSCSPISGHRSVSWYQQTPGQGLQFLFEYFSETQRNKGNFPGRFSGRQFSNSRSEMNVSTLELGDSALYLCASSLGGGADLSYYEQFFGPGTRLTVL.

The chain joins TRBV19 to TRBJ1-2; maybe TRBD1 (6 bases). The length of the CDR3 is 15 residues. The germline gives CDR1 LNHDA, CDR2 SQIVND (reference sequence). V shed 5 bases and J shed 0 bases, with 13 bases lying between them. The CDR3 nucleotides are TGTGCCAGTAGTTCTAGACAGGCCGCTAACTATGGCTACACCTTC. Translating gives CASSSRQAANYGYTF. The complete variable domain, with remaining parts taken from reference TRBV19 and TRBJ1-2, reads DGGITQSPKYLFRKEGQNVTLSCEQNLNHDAMYWYRQDPGQGLRLIYYSQIVNDFQKGDIAEGYSVSREKKESFPLTVTSAQKNPTAFYLCASSSRQAANYGYTFGSGTRLTVV.

The chain is built from TRBV27 and TRBJ2-2; 7 positions match TRBD2. Germline V gene data show CDR1 as MNHEY and CDR2 as SMNVEV (reference sequence). Trimming cost V 8 bases and J 1 base; bases outside gene matches: 7. The CDR3 length is 15 residues. The CDR3 coding sequence is TGTGCCAGCCAAAGGCGGGGGAGGAACACCGGGGAGCTGTTTTTT. It encodes CASQRRGRNTGELFF.